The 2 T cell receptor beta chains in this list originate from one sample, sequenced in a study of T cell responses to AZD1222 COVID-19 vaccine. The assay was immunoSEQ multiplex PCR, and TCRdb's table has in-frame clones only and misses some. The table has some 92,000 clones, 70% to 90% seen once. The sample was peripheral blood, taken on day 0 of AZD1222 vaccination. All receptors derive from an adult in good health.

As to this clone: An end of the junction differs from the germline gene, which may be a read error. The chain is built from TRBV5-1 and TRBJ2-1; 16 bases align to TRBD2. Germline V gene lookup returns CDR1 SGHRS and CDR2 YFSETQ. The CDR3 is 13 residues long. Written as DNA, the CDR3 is TGCGCCAGCAGCTTAGGGACTAGCGGGAGGGCCATCTTC. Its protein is CASSLGTSGRAIF.

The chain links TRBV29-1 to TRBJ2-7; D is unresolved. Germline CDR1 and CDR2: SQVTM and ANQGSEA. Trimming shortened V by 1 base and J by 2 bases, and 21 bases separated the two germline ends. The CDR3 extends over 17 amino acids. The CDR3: CSVEVFNNGVQTYEQYF. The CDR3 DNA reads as TGCAGCGTTGAAGTATTCAATAATGGGGTCCAAACCTACGAGCAGTACTTC.